The clone carrying this T cell receptor beta chain was counted a few times. Its cognate antigen is unknown. V gave up 3 bases and J gave up 3 bases, with 20 bases separating them. CDR3 length equals 17 residues. The germline V gene encodes CDR1 SGHTA and CDR2 FQGTGA. TCRdb reprocessed the reads with MiXCR, giving one entry per CDR3 protein. This sample carries approximately 170,000 distinct CDR3 sequences, roughly 14% of them seen once, and the ten largest clones take around 27%. The sample originates from a study of T cell repertoires in cytomegalovirus infection. Across the whole study: Public TCR beta signature analysis indicated the presence of both CMV infection and matching HLA type. Study conclusions and caveats: HLA-C-restricted CMV-specific TCR beta clonotypes prevailed in the ex vivo response. Cumulative public TCR beta family frequency identified CMV carriers with the relevant HLA.

Sequencing used PBMCs. The gene calls are TRBV7-3 and TRBJ2-5; D may be TRBD1 (7 bases). The TCR was taken from a human donor in good health (CMV status not recorded). Some clones in this sample may be carry-over from other donors' samples. CDR3 protein: CASSFRDSERLEETQYF. In DNA form, the CDR3 reads TGTGCCAGCAGCTTCCGGGACAGCGAAAGACTAGAAGAGACCCAGTACTTC.